The 22 T cell receptor beta chains below were found in one sample sequenced in a study of blood T cells in healthy people across ages. For the second PCR, which ran for roughly 6 to 12 cycles, a sample-barcoded 5' primer and a J-beta primer mix were used. One entry per CDR3 protein, called by TCRdb with MiXCR from the 5' RACE reads. The sample lists hundreds of thousands of distinct CDR3 sequences, roughly 49% occurring once. Input material: blood. Source of these receptors: a woman aged 60-75 years in good health.

This clonotype was counted only a few times. The CDR3 bases are TGTGCCAGCAGCATCACTCCTGCGGGGGGTGGCGAGACCCAGTACTTC. It is translated as CASSITPAGGGETQYF. V usage is TRBV9 and J usage is TRBJ2-5; TRBD2 matches 8 bases. V gave up 4 bases and J gave up 5 bases; unmatched junction bases: 13. The CDR3 loop spans 16 amino acids. Germline CDR1 is SGDLS and CDR2 is YYNGEE. Full variable domain (outside the CDR3, taken from reference TRBV9 and TRBJ2-5): DSGVTQTPKHLITATGQRVTLRCSPRSGDLSVYWYQQSLDQGLQFLIQYYNGEERAKGNILERFSAQQFPDLHSELNLSSLELGDSALYFCASSITPAGGGETQYFGPGTRLLVL.

The J gene is TRBJ2-7, the V gene TRBV7-2; D is ambiguous. Germline V gives CDR1 SGHTA, CDR2 FQGNSA. V was cut by 3 bases and J by 3 bases, with 9 bases left in between. CDR3 length: 13 residues. The chain's CDR3 is CASSFASNYEQYF. CDR3 sequence (DNA): TGTGCCAGCAGCTTTGCAAGTAACTACGAGCAGTACTTC.

V gene TRBV7-3 combines with J gene TRBJ2-1; TRBD2 matches 7 bases. Germline trimming cut 2 bases from V and 1 base from J; bases unmatched to any gene: 5. Germline lookup yields CDR1 SGHTA and CDR2 FQGTGA. The CDR3 consists of 16 residues. Here the CDR3 DNA reads TGTGCCAGCAGCTTATACCCGGGAGGATCCTACAATGAGCAGTTCTTC. This encodes CASSLYPGGSYNEQFF.

The chain links TRBV7-6 to TRBJ2-5; 8 bases align to TRBD1. The CDR3 sequence is 15 residues long. Germline V gene sequence: CDR1 SGHVS, CDR2 FNYEAQ. V shed 1 base and J 5 bases; nucleotides not matched to a gene: 6. The CDR3 is CASSLGDRTGETQYF. CDR3 sequence (DNA): TGTGCCAGCAGCTTAGGGGACAGGACGGGGGAGACCCAGTACTTC. Supplemented by reference TRBV7-6 and TRBJ2-5, the full variable domain reads GAGVSQSPRYKVTKRGQDVALRCDPISGHVSLYWYRQALGQGPEFLTYFNYEAQQDKSGLPNDRFSAERPEGSISTLTIQRTEQRDSAMYRCASSLGDRTGETQYFGPGTRLLVL.

The chain couples TRBV18 to TRBJ1-1; 10 bases fit TRBD1. Germline CDR1 and CDR2: KGHSH and LQKENI. The V and J ends lost 5 bases and 3 bases, in that order; junction bases with no gene match: 3. CDR3 length: 14 residues. The chain's CDR3 is CASSGTGVDTEAFF. The CDR3 DNA reads TGTGCCAGCTCAGGGACAGGGGTGGACACTGAAGCTTTCTTT.

In its sample, this clonotype was seen a few times. CDR3 nucleotides: TGTGCCAGCAGTTACGGACTAGCGGGTCCCTCGGGGAGCTACGAGCAGTACTTC. The encoded protein is CASSYGLAGPSGSYEQYF. This chain uses TRBV28 with TRBJ2-7, with TRBD2 identical over 11 bases. Germline CDR1 and CDR2: MDHEN and SYDVKM. V lost 4 bases to trimming and J lost 3 bases; unmatched junction nucleotides: 14. CDR3 length equals 18 residues. Filled out from reference TRBV28 and TRBJ2-7, the complete variable domain reads DVKVTQSSRYLVKRTGEKVFLECVQDMDHENMFWYRQDPGLGLRLIYFSYDVKMKEKGDIPEGYSVSREKKERFSLILESASTNQTSMYLCASSYGLAGPSGSYEQYFGPGTRLTVT.

The chain combines TRBV7-9 with TRBJ2-1, with D possibly TRBD2 on 6 matching bases. The CDR3 runs 16 residues. The V end lost 5 bases, the J end lost 4 bases, and 18 bases lay between the germline ends. Germline CDR1 is SEHNR and CDR2 is FQNEAQ (reference sequence). CDR3 in DNA: TGTGCCAGCAGCGTAAACTCGGGAGAAGGATACAATGAGCAGTTCTTC. Protein product: CASSVNSGEGYNEQFF.

V usage is TRBV5-1 and J usage is TRBJ2-3; maybe TRBD2 (6 bases). Looked up from germline, CDR1 is SGHRS and CDR2 is YFSETQ. The CDR3 has 14 amino acids. V was pared by 3 bases and J by 5 bases, with 13 bases between. The CDR3 DNA sequence: TGCGCCAGCAGCTCGGGAGAGAGTGGAGATACGCAGTATTTT. Protein product: CASSSGESGDTQYF.

The table lists this clonotype with a few counts. V and J are TRBV12-3 or TRBV12-4 and TRBJ1-2, with D perhaps matching TRBD1 (6 bases). The V end was cut by 4 bases, the J end by 3 bases, with 12 bases between. CDR3 length: 14 amino acids. CDR3 nucleotide sequence: TGTGCCAGCAGTTACCGGGACAATCACTATGGCTACACCTTC. Its translation is CASSYRDNHYGYTF.

This clonotype appeared a few times. The chain employs TRBV6-5 and TRBJ1-5, with D uncertain. CDR1 and CDR2 (germline): MNHEY, SVGAGI. The V end was cut by 2 bases, the J end by 13 bases, with 9 bases between. This CDR3 has 11 amino acids. The CDR3 DNA follows: TGTGCCAGCAGTTACCAAGGGTTACAGCATTTT. It is translated as CASSYQGLQHF.

The chain combines TRBV6-2 or TRBV6-3 with TRBJ2-1; maybe TRBD1 (6 bases). With 2 bases removed from V and 5 bases from J, the gap between germline ends came to 16 bases. This CDR3 has 16 residues. The germline V gene encodes CDR1 MNHEY and CDR2 SVGEGT. The CDR3 protein is CASSYPGVRSDNEQFF. The CDR3 DNA sequence: TGTGCCAGCAGTTACCCAGGGGTAAGGAGCGACAATGAGCAGTTCTTC.

Worth noting for this clonotype: At one end, the junction sequence differs from germline, possibly due to a read error. V is TRBV7-9 and J is TRBJ2-6; possibly TRBD2 for D (6 bases). The CDR3 is 17 residues long. CDR1 is SEHNR, CDR2 FQNEAQ, per germline (reference sequence). The CDR3 DNA sequence: TGTGCCAGCAGCCGCGGGACCACTTTCTCTGGGGCCGACGTCCTGACTTTC. Amino acids: CASSRGTTFSGADVLTF.

V usage is TRBV20-1 and J usage is TRBJ2-2; weak D call: TRBD1 (6 bases). The CDR3 extends over 15 amino acids. Germline V gene lookup returns CDR1 DFQATT and CDR2 SNEGSKA (reference sequence). Trimming cost V 4 bases and J 5 bases, with 17 bases left between them. This CDR3 is CSATSGTPDTGELFF. CDR3 sequence (DNA): TGCAGTGCTACGTCCGGGACACCTGATACCGGGGAGCTGTTTTTT.

V is TRBV7-2 and J is TRBJ2-7; D possibly corresponds to TRBD1 (5 bases). Germline CDR1 is SGHTA and CDR2 is FQGNSA. Deletions cut 4 bases from V and 2 bases from J, with 9 bases between. CDR3 length equals 13 residues. CDR3 region: CASSWEGAYEQYF. In DNA, the CDR3 is TGTGCCAGCAGCTGGGAAGGGGCCTACGAGCAGTACTTC.

This clonotype was detected only a few times. The chain recombines TRBV28 with TRBJ2-7; the D gene is possibly TRBD2 (6 bases). Between the trimmed V and J ends, which lost 5 bases and 5 bases, there was a span of 16 bases. The CDR3 has 14 residues. Germline V CDR1 and CDR2: MDHEN, SYDVKM. The CDR3 reads CASSTGGAPHEQYF. CDR3 bases: TGTGCCAGCAGTACTGGAGGGGCCCCACACGAGCAGTACTTC.

The rearrangement links TRBV6-2 or TRBV6-3 to TRBJ2-1; 9 nucleotides agree with TRBD1. The CDR3 is made up of 15 amino acids. Per germline, CDR1 MNHEY and CDR2 SVGEGT. V lost 6 bases to trimming and J lost 7 bases; unmatched junction nucleotides: 10. CDR3 protein: CASSPRDRVGNEQFF. CDR3 DNA: TGTGCCAGCAGCCCCCGGGACAGGGTAGGGAATGAGCAGTTCTTC.

The chain employs TRBV5-6 and TRBJ1-1; no clear D gene. Trimming removed 4 bases from V and 0 bases from J, with 7 bases in between. Per the germline V gene, CDR1 is SGHDT and CDR2 is YYEEEE. The CDR3 covers 13 residues. CDR3 nucleotides: TGTGCCAGCAGCGTGGTGATGAACACTGAAGCTTTCTTT. It codes for CASSVVMNTEAFF.

This chain joins TRBV7-9 and TRBJ2-1; 13 positions match TRBD2. The CDR3 length is 17 residues. Germline CDR1 reads SEHNR; CDR2 reads FQNEAQ (reference sequence). The J segment lost 3 bases and the V segment lost 2 bases, leaving 4 bases of the junction unmatched. The CDR3 loop is CASSLYTSGRGYNEQFF. The CDR3 DNA reads as TGTGCCAGCAGCTTATACACTAGCGGGAGGGGCTACAATGAGCAGTTCTTC.

The chain couples TRBV20-1 to TRBJ2-1, with 7 bases fitting TRBD1. The CDR3 covers 16 residues. V lost 6 bases, J lost 3 bases, and 14 bases stayed unmatched. CDR1 is DFQATT, CDR2 SNEGSKA, per germline (reference sequence). The CDR3 reads CSAVDRRKQSYNEQFF. The CDR3 DNA reads as TGCAGTGCCGTGGACAGGCGAAAACAAAGCTACAATGAGCAGTTCTTC.

The chain links TRBV7-2 to TRBJ2-7, with 9 bases that match TRBD2. This CDR3 region has 16 residues. CDR1 is SGHTA, CDR2 FQGNSA, per germline. With V trimmed by 4 bases and J by 3 bases, 10 bases remained unmatched. The chain's CDR3 is CASSSVGGSGSYEQYF. In DNA, the CDR3 is TGTGCCAGCAGCTCAGTCGGGGGTAGCGGGAGCTACGAGCAGTACTTC.

The chain is built from TRBV7-2 and TRBJ2-2; TRBD2 agrees at 11 bases. The length of the CDR3 is 17 residues. Germline lookup yields CDR1 SGHTA and CDR2 FQGNSA. The J segment lost 2 bases and the V segment lost 5 bases, leaving 7 bases of the junction unmatched. The CDR3 nucleotides read TGTGCCAGCAGCCATACGGGACTAGCGGTTAACACCGGGGAGCTGTTTTTT. Translating it yields CASSHTGLAVNTGELFF.

The chain employs TRBV24-1 and TRBJ2-5; the D gene is possibly TRBD2 (5 bases). Germline V gives CDR1 KGHDR, CDR2 SFDVKD. The CDR3 runs to 15 residues. Trimming pared 4 bases from V and 1 base from J, leaving 12 bases between. The CDR3 is CATSDHRRLQETQYF. The CDR3 nucleotides are TGTGCCACCAGTGACCATAGGAGGCTCCAAGAGACCCAGTACTTC.